The sequence of this T cell receptor (beta chain) was determined in a study of OX40 agonist ivuxolimab in advanced cancers. For context, the study as a whole: The costimulatory receptor OX40 (CD134) was targeted by ivuxolimab, a fully human IgG2 agonistic monoclonal antibody. Peripheral TCRbeta sequencing was intended to test whether TCR sequence diversity was altered and clonal T-cell expansion was caused by ivuxolimab. Intravenous ivuxolimab was administered to patients every 2 weeks at six dose levels: 0.01, 0.1, 0.3, 1.5, 3 and 10 mg/kg. The monotherapy dose-escalation portion (N ≈ 50 patients) of the phase I ivuxolimab trial is reported in the paper. Of the approximately 50 patients in dose escalation, 19 had hepatocellular carcinoma, some 15 had melanoma, 9 had renal cell carcinoma and 9 had head and neck cancer. In the dose-escalation cohort, approximately 80% of patients were male, and the mean age was 60 years with a range of 23 to 79. Partial responses occurred in three dose-escalation patients, of whom one had hepatocellular carcinoma and two had cutaneous melanoma. Prior anti-PD-1, anti-PD-L1 or anti-CTLA-4 therapy was permitted, and checkpoint inhibitors had been received by around 39% of dose-escalation patients. Study-wide conclusions, independent of this receptor: Low levels of normalized T-cell clonal expansion were also seen in some nonresponding patients. In the 0.1-3.0 mg/kg groups, partial responders had among the lowest normalized peripheral clonal expansion, particularly in CD8+ T cells. The antigen specificity of the clonally expanded peripheral T cells was not determined. At doses from 0.1 to 3.0 mg/kg, clonal expansion was seen in both CD4+ and CD8+ blood T cells between baseline and week 6. After ivuxolimab, CD8+ T cells had more expanded clones than CD4+ T cells on average.

For sequencing of the TCRbeta CDR3 region, genomic DNA was extracted from the sorted cells. The immunoSEQ Assay was used to sequence the TCRbeta CDR3 regions. TCRdb obtained this table from immuneACCESS and retained in-frame rearrangements with V and J assigned. These tables miss some clones; where compared with another copy, unresolved V genes account for less than half of the shortfall, and the remainder is unexplained. Present in this sample are about 64,000 clones, about 87% of which were seen just once. Together, the top ten hold 0.65% to 0.7% of the sample. In the case of this clone: The antigen this receptor binds is unknown. Base qualities are not provided; no much larger clone lies one nucleotide away.

The trial excluded patients who had a history of autoimmune disease or were on systemic immunosuppression. Peripheral blood for TCR sequencing was collected from all dose cohorts at baseline, on cycle 4 day 1, and on cycle 7 day 1. The samples were drawn from a first-in-human, open-label, multicenter phase I dose-escalation trial of ivuxolimab. Adults with locally advanced or metastatic melanoma, renal cell carcinoma, hepatocellular carcinoma or head and neck squamous cell carcinoma were enrolled in the trial. Before TCR sequencing, CD4+ T cells and CD8+ T cells were sorted from peripheral blood as separate populations. V is trimmed back by 8 bases and J by 4 bases, and the junction contains 6 bases that no gene match accounts for. The CDR3 starts with the cysteine, ends with the phenylalanine, and has 13 residues. Only CDR3 DNA is held: 39 bases, read in frame from base 1. Reading the germline V gene (reference sequence) gives CDR1 SEHNR and CDR2 FQNEAQ.

The sample in question was CD4+ or CD8+ T cells sorted from blood, obtained in a trial of the OX40 agonist ivuxolimab. Here the chain combines TRBV7-9 and TRBJ2-3, and 7 junction bases match TRBD2. The sequence came from an adult with an advanced solid tumor such as melanoma, head and neck, liver or kidney cancer. The DNA reads TGTGCCAGCGGGCGGGGGAACGCAGATACGCAGTATTTT. This codes for CASGRGNADTQYF.